The rows below give T cell receptor beta chains drawn from one sample of a study of T-cell memory formation after mild COVID-19. TCRdb called the 5' RACE reads again in MiXCR, with one record for every CDR3 protein. The sample contains approximately 350,000 distinct CDR3 sequences, 25% to 30% of which appear only once. Sequenced: PBMCs or a T cell subset sorted from them (not recorded which). The origin of the receptors is an adult woman who had mild COVID-19 (a few samples of this study predate the infection). Cell type and time point are not known. The CDR3 runs from the conserved cysteine through the conserved F or W. Fields, in order: CDR3 protein, J gene, V gene, clone size. Expanded clones get a size class; other rows say once, few or many, or leave the size out.

CASSRRDRGGTDTQYF | TRBJ2-3 | TRBV7-2 | few
CASSQGDSDSYEQYF | TRBJ2-7 | TRBV5-1 | few
CASSQDHTDTQYF | TRBJ2-3 | TRBV3-1 | -
CASSLGRGSNQPQHF | TRBJ1-5 | TRBV7-2 | -
CASKDWITEAFF | TRBJ1-1 | TRBV12-3/TRBV12-4 | -
CASTPSGRGSTDTQYF | TRBJ2-3 | TRBV7-8 | -
CASSVGSDTQYF | TRBJ2-3 | TRBV9 | -
CSAKATGFLRNQPQHF | TRBJ1-5 | TRBV20-1 | few
CASRDRSTGELFF | TRBJ2-2 | TRBV2 | -
CSASLAGNSYNEQFF | TRBJ2-1 | TRBV20-1 | -
CASSLVQTGYNEQFF | TRBJ2-1 | TRBV12-3/TRBV12-4 | -
CASSYKYRVRAGTEAFF | TRBJ1-1 | TRBV6-6 | -